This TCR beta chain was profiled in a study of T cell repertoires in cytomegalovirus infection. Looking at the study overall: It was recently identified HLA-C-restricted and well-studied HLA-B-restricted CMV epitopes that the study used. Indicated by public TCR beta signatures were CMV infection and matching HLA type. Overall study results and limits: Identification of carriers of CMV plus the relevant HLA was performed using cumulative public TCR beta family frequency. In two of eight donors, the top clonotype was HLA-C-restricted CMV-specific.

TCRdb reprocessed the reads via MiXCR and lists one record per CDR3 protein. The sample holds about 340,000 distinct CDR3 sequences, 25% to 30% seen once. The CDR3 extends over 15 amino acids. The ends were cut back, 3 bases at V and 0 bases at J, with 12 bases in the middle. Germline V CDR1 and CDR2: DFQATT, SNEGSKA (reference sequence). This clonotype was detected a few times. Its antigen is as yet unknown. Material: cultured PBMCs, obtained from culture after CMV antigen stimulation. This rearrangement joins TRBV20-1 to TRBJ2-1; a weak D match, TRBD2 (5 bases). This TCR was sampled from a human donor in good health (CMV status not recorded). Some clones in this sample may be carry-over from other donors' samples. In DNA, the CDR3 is TGCAGTGCTAGTCCCGGACTGAGCTCCTACAATGAGCAGTTCTTC. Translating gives CSASPGLSSYNEQFF.